These 21 T cell receptor beta chains share one sample of origin, sequenced in a study of beta chain features in type 1 diabetes. Which antigens these TCRs recognize remains unknown. What was sequenced were expressed TCRB transcripts, since all of the isolated RNA had been reverse transcribed. TCRdb's table, derived via immunoSEQ multiplex PCR, lists solely in-frame clones and lacks some. The sample lists about 28,000 clones, roughly three fifths seen once, with approximately 1.6% in the top ten. Study-wide points: When Type 1 diabetes patients were examined, their TCRB CDR3s proved moderately but significantly shorter in all four CD4+ subsets.

Sequencing used Tregs from blood. The receptors shown here come from a woman under 30 with type 1 diabetes.

V gene TRBV11-2 combines with J gene TRBJ2-1; 7 bases line up with TRBD2. Per the germline V gene, CDR1 is SGHAT and CDR2 is FQNNGV. This CDR3 is built from 16 residues. J lost 1 base, V lost 1 base, and 4 bases had no gene match. The CDR3 is CASSLVAGLSYNEQFF. In DNA, the CDR3 is TGTGCCAGCAGCTTAGTAGCGGGCCTGTCCTACAATGAGCAGTTCTTC.

This chain connects TRBV5-6 to TRBJ2-3; 10 nucleotides match TRBD1. Losses at the gene ends were 4 bases for V and 4 bases for J; bases not matched to a gene: 6. Germline V gene sequence: CDR1 SGHDT, CDR2 YYEEEE. This CDR3 has 15 amino acids. CDR3 residues: CASSPGTGVSDTQYF. The CDR3 DNA reads as TGTGCCAGCAGCCCCGGGACAGGGGTTTCAGATACGCAGTATTTT.

This sequence joins TRBV7-9 and TRBJ2-5; possibly TRBD2 for D (7 bases). Germline V gene lookup returns CDR1 SEHNR and CDR2 FQNEAQ (reference sequence). The CDR3 is made up of 14 amino acids. The V and J ends lost 2 bases and 4 bases respectively, with 11 bases between them. In DNA, the CDR3 is TGTGCCAGCAGCTTACGGGGAGGGGGAGAGACCCAGTACTTC. This sequence encodes CASSLRGGGETQYF.

The V gene is TRBV28, the J gene TRBJ2-2; 7 nucleotides agree with TRBD1. J lost 8 bases, V lost 6 bases, and 6 bases had no gene match. The length of the CDR3 is 13 residues. Per the germline V gene, CDR1 is MDHEN and CDR2 is SYDVKM. The DNA for the CDR3 is TGTGCCAGCAGCCTGACAGGGCGGGGGGAGCTGTTTTTT. It specifies CASSLTGRGELFF.

This clone occurred a few times. Here the CDR3 DNA reads TGTGCCAGCAGGTCTAGCACAGATACGCAGTATTTT. Its translation: CASRSSTDTQYF. The chain links TRBV27 to TRBJ2-3, with unresolved D. V was trimmed by 6 bases and J by 0 bases, leaving 4 bases between them. CDR3 length equals 12 residues. Germline assignment: CDR1 MNHEY and CDR2 SMNVEV (reference sequence).

J is TRBJ2-2 and V is TRBV5-6; D might be TRBD2 (6 bases). V lost 0 bases to trimming and J lost 1 base, with 10 bases between them. The CDR3 extends over 16 amino acids. CDR1 and CDR2 (germline): SGHDT, YYEEEE. In nucleotides, the CDR3 is TGTGCCAGCAGCTTGGCCGGGCGGGAGAACACCGGGGAGCTGTTTTTT. Its translation: CASSLAGRENTGELFF.

This clone was found a few times. The chain combines TRBV7-2 with TRBJ2-1; D perhaps matches TRBD2 (6 bases). V shed 4 bases and J shed 2 bases, with 12 bases lying between them. This CDR3 comprises 15 residues. Germline V gives CDR1 SGHTA, CDR2 FQGNSA. The CDR3 sequence is CASSSGASAYNEQFF. The CDR3 region has the DNA TGTGCCAGCAGCTCCGGGGCTAGCGCCTACAATGAGCAGTTCTTC.

This rearrangement joins TRBV19 to TRBJ2-5, with D hard to call. CDR3 length: 13 amino acids. V lost 3 bases, J lost 1 base, and 6 bases lay in between. CDR1 and CDR2 (germline): LNHDA, SQIVND (reference sequence). CDR3 bases: TGTGCCAGTAGTATCCGGTTCCAAGAGACCCAGTACTTC. Protein sequence: CASSIRFQETQYF.

This clone was seen more than once but under ten times. The chain joins TRBV20-1 to TRBJ2-5; D gene unclear. V was trimmed by 0 bases and J by 5 bases, leaving 4 bases between them. This CDR3 has 11 residues. Germline CDR1 and CDR2: DFQATT and SNEGSKA (reference sequence). DNA of the CDR3: TGCAGTGCTAGAGAACAGGAGACCCAGTACTTC. Protein product: CSAREQETQYF.

V usage is TRBV2 and J usage is TRBJ2-3; D is uncertain. The CDR3 runs 12 residues. The germline gives CDR1 SNHLY, CDR2 FYNNEI. V lost 6 bases and J lost 2, with 6 bases in between. CDR3 sequence: CASSLLTDTQYF. As DNA, the CDR3 is TGTGCCAGCAGCCTACTCACAGATACGCAGTATTTT.

V is TRBV7-9 and J is TRBJ2-3, with TRBD1 as a possible D gene (6 bases). Per the germline V gene, CDR1 is SEHNR and CDR2 is FQNEAQ (reference sequence). This CDR3 has 14 amino acids. Deletions cut 1 base from V and 10 bases from J, with 15 bases between. CDR3 DNA sequence: TGTGCCAGCAGCTTAGGCGGGTCAGGGGATGCGCAGTATTTT. As protein: CASSLGGSGDAQYF.

J is TRBJ1-5 and V is TRBV7-8, with D unclear. The CDR3 runs 14 residues. V was shortened by 6 bases and J by 0 bases, with 9 bases between the two germline ends. Germline assignment: CDR1 SGHVS and CDR2 FQNEAQ. DNA of the CDR3: TGTGCCAGCAGTCCTGGCGGTAGCAATCAGCCCCAGCATTTT. Amino acid sequence: CASSPGGSNQPQHF.

V is TRBV7-8 and J is TRBJ2-3, with a tentative D call TRBD1 (5 bases). CDR1 is SGHVS and CDR2 is FQNEAQ in the germline V gene. The CDR3 consists of 14 residues. V gave up 5 bases and J gave up 2 bases, with 11 bases separating them. CDR3 coding DNA: TGTGCCAGCAGCCCTGACAGACCCACAGATACGCAGTATTTT. Protein product: CASSPDRPTDTQYF.

This chain connects TRBV29-1 to TRBJ2-7, with D possibly TRBD1 on 5 matching bases. Germline assignment: CDR1 SQVTM and CDR2 ANQGSEA. V gave up 3 bases and J gave up 0 bases, with 9 bases separating them. The CDR3 length is 13 residues. The CDR3 DNA sequence: TGCAGCGTTGACGGTCAGGGCTCCTACGAGCAGTACTTC. Protein product: CSVDGQGSYEQYF.

This clone was seen a few times. The V gene is TRBV28, the J gene TRBJ2-3; TRBD1 is a possible D gene (6 bases). Per germline, CDR1 MDHEN and CDR2 SYDVKM. The germline V and J ends were trimmed by 2 bases and 11 bases, with 11 bases remaining between them. The CDR3 length is 12 residues. The CDR3 is CASSLIRDKQYF. The CDR3 DNA follows: TGTGCCAGCAGTTTAATCCGGGACAAGCAGTATTTT.

This chain connects TRBV6-6 to TRBJ1-5, with D maybe TRBD1 (5 bases). Trimming pared 3 bases from V and 5 bases from J, leaving 8 bases between. This CDR3 has 13 amino acids. Looked up from germline, CDR1 is MNHNY and CDR2 is SVGAGI (reference sequence). The CDR3: CASSYNRYQPQHF. CDR3 bases: TGTGCCAGCAGTTATAACAGGTATCAGCCCCAGCATTTT.

The J gene is TRBJ2-7, the V gene TRBV12-2; the table's D call, TRBD2, has no DNA check behind it. TRBV12-2 is annotated as a pseudogene. This CDR3 contains 16 residues. The CDR3 protein is CASRPTERRSSYEQYV. The CDR3 DNA sequence: TGTGCAAGTCGCCCAACGGAGAGGAGGAGCTCCTACGAGCAGTACGTC.

The chain is built from TRBV7-9 and TRBJ2-1; 9 nucleotides agree with TRBD2. This CDR3 has 15 residues. Losses at the gene ends were 10 bases for V and 4 bases for J; bases not matched to a gene: 11. Germline loops: CDR1 SEHNR, CDR2 FQNEAQ (reference sequence). This CDR3 reads CAIPKASGTYNEQFF. The DNA for the CDR3 is TGTGCCATCCCCAAGGCTAGCGGGACTTACAATGAGCAGTTCTTC.

The chain carries TRBV10-3 and TRBJ1-1; no firm D call. This CDR3 is built from 12 residues. The V end lost 6 bases, the J end lost 2 bases, and 7 bases lay between the germline ends. Germline loops: CDR1 ENHRY, CDR2 SYGVKD. The CDR3 nucleotides read TGTGCCATCAGCCCTCTAAACACTGAAGCTTTCTTT. Translation gives CAISPLNTEAFF.

In nucleotides, the CDR3 is TGTGCCAGCAGCTTAGGGTCTTCGGGGGGCTACACCTTC. This codes for CASSLGSSGGYTF. The gene calls are TRBV11-3 and TRBJ1-2; no firm D call. Germline CDR1 is SGHNT and CDR2 is YENEEA. This CDR3 is built from 13 residues. V was shortened by 1 base and J by 8 bases, with 11 bases between the two germline ends.

This chain connects TRBV27 to TRBJ1-6, with 9 bases identical to TRBD1. The germline V gene encodes CDR1 MNHEY and CDR2 SMNVEV (reference sequence). The CDR3 is 17 amino acids. J lost 1 base, V lost 4 bases, and 5 bases had no gene match. The CDR3 loop is CASSSPGQGSYNSPLHF. The CDR3 nucleotides read TGTGCCAGCAGTTCACCGGGACAGGGTTCCTATAATTCACCCCTCCACTTT.